One TCR beta chain is described in this entry. Its antigen is not known. The data belong to a study of OX40 agonist ivuxolimab in advanced cancers. General study results and limits: Expanded peripheral T cells had an undetermined antigen specificity. CD4+ and CD8+ blood T cells expanded clonally by week 6 at 0.1 to 3.0 mg/kg. Mean expanded clone counts were higher in CD8+ than CD4+ T cells.

The table came from immunoSEQ multiplex PCR; TCRdb's copy has only in-frame clones and leaves some out. The table records fewer than 25,000 clones, 74% of them present only once. The CDR3 covers 13 residues. Germline V gene sequence: CDR1 MDHEN, CDR2 SYDVKM. This sequence was found in an adult with an advanced solid tumor such as melanoma, head and neck, liver or kidney cancer. This sequence joins TRBV28 and TRBJ2-5, with 8 bases aligning to TRBD1. TRBJ2-7 matches the DNA end more closely, so the J call is doubtful. Specimen: CD4+ or CD8+ T cells sorted from blood, collected in a trial of the OX40 agonist ivuxolimab. The CDR3 sequence: CASSDGTGYEQYF. CDR3 sequence (DNA): TGTGCCAGCAGTGACGGGACAGGCTACGAGCAGTACTTC.